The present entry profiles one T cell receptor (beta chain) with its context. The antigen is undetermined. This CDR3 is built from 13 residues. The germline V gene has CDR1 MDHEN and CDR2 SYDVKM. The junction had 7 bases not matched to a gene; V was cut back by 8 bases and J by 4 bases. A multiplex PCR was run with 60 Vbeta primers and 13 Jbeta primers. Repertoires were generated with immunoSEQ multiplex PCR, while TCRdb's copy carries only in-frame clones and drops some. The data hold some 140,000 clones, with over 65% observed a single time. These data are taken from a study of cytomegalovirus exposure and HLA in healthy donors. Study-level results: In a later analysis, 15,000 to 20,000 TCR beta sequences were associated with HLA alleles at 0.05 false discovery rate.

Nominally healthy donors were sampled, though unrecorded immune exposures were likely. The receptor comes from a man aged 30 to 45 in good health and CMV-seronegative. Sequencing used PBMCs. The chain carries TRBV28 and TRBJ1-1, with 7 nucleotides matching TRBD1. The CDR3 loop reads CASPPAGGTEAFF. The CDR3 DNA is TGTGCCAGCCCCCCCGCAGGGGGCACTGAAGCTTTCTTT.